These T cell receptor beta chains were read from a single sample in a study of spatial heterogeneity in lung cancer. TCRdb reprocessed the 5' RACE reads with MiXCR, giving one entry per CDR3 protein. The table shows tens of thousands of distinct CDR3 sequences, with 6.9% occurring only once. Sample: PBMCs, taken at surgery. Source of these receptors: a male donor with early-stage non-small cell lung cancer. The CDR3 runs from the conserved cysteine through the conserved F or W. Fields, in order: J gene, V gene, CDR3 protein.

J: TRBJ2-3
V: TRBV18
CDR3: CASSPNTDTQYF

J: TRBJ1-1
V: TRBV9
CDR3: CASSVAPGGGTEAFF

J: TRBJ1-6
V: TRBV12-3/TRBV12-4
CDR3: CASSSLWTSDYSPLHF

J: TRBJ2-2
V: TRBV2
CDR3: CASSAGAANTGELFF

J: TRBJ2-6
V: TRBV5-6
CDR3: CASSPPGSGANVLTF

J: TRBJ2-3
V: TRBV7-2
CDR3: CASSFVAGGFTDTQYF

J: TRBJ2-3
V: TRBV18
CDR3: CASSPSITDTQYF

J: TRBJ2-2
V: TRBV20-1
CDR3: CSAQKGLSTGELFF

J: TRBJ2-2
V: TRBV27
CDR3: CASSLAGGTGELFF

J: TRBJ2-2
V: TRBV28
CDR3: CASRSDRGLATTGELFF

J: TRBJ2-5
V: TRBV4-2
CDR3: CASSQGTAQETQYF

J: TRBJ2-5
V: TRBV10-2
CDR3: CASSASGGMETQYF

J: TRBJ2-7
V: TRBV11-2
CDR3: CASTYSAGAYEQYF

J: TRBJ2-1
V: TRBV6-6
CDR3: CASSYSTGSGGNEQFF

J: TRBJ2-7
V: TRBV28
CDR3: CASSLAGGLRAYEQYF

J: TRBJ1-6
V: TRBV29-1
CDR3: CSVEETVNSPLHF

J: TRBJ2-2
V: TRBV2
CDR3: CASKPSENTGELFF

J: TRBJ2-1
V: TRBV7-3
CDR3: CASSPYSGRARNNEQFF

J: TRBJ1-2
V: TRBV3-1
CDR3: CASSHWIYGYTF

J: TRBJ2-7
V: TRBV5-1
CDR3: CASSGGQLGNEQYF

J: TRBJ2-5
V: TRBV2
CDR3: CASSDQLAAQETQYF

J: TRBJ2-3
V: TRBV5-4
CDR3: CASSLDPRGGLLDTQYF

J: TRBJ2-7
V: TRBV3-1
CDR3: CASSPGTYYEQYF

J: TRBJ2-7
V: TRBV9
CDR3: CASSPLRGPGNEQYF

J: TRBJ1-3
V: TRBV20-1
CDR3: CSLGSGSGNTIYF

J: TRBJ2-2
V: TRBV5-4
CDR3: CASSLELNTGELFF

J: TRBJ2-3
V: TRBV5-1
CDR3: CASSLNGRSTSDTQYF

J: TRBJ2-1
V: TRBV5-1
CDR3: CASSLPGLAGRNEQFF

J: TRBJ1-1
V: TRBV4-2
CDR3: CASSRDGNTEAFF

J: TRBJ2-3
V: TRBV20-1
CDR3: CSALTPSTDTQYF

J: TRBJ1-5
V: TRBV5-1
CDR3: CASSLGQGGEPQHF

J: TRBJ2-7
V: TRBV11-2
CDR3: CASSRSTSETYEQYF

J: TRBJ2-5
V: TRBV12-3/TRBV12-4
CDR3: CASSQNAGTTQYF

J: TRBJ1-5
V: TRBV12-3/TRBV12-4
CDR3: CASSSFSNQPQHF

J: TRBJ1-2
V: TRBV18
CDR3: CASSPVRTIDRANYGYTF

J: TRBJ2-3
V: TRBV4-2
CDR3: CASSQAGTADGDTQYF

J: TRBJ2-1
V: TRBV28
CDR3: CASSPGTYYNEQFF

J: TRBJ2-7
V: TRBV28
CDR3: CASVPGTVTYEQYF

J: TRBJ2-1
V: TRBV28
CDR3: CASSPPTGGNEQFF

J: TRBJ1-3
V: TRBV5-6
CDR3: CASSYLNSGNTIYF

J: TRBJ1-1
V: TRBV5-1
CDR3: CASSSSGARTEAFF

J: TRBJ2-2
V: TRBV5-1
CDR3: CASSLQGAKTGELFF

J: TRBJ2-5
V: TRBV12-3/TRBV12-4
CDR3: CASSRTLETQYF

J: TRBJ1-5
V: TRBV27
CDR3: CARSDSNQPQHF

J: TRBJ2-5
V: TRBV5-5
CDR3: CASSLIALSQETQYF

J: TRBJ2-2
V: TRBV19
CDR3: CAGADRLGGGTGELFF

J: TRBJ1-3
V: TRBV6-6
CDR3: CASSYPGQGATGNTIYF

J: TRBJ2-3
V: TRBV28
CDR3: CASIGGGVRTDTQYF

J: TRBJ1-2
V: TRBV20-1
CDR3: CSAVDYGYTF

J: TRBJ2-1
V: TRBV12-3/TRBV12-4
CDR3: CASSFASGIEQFF

J: TRBJ1-4
V: TRBV20-1
CDR3: CSAERGEKLFF

J: TRBJ2-2
V: TRBV27
CDR3: CASSLNPPGGMSGELFF

J: TRBJ2-5
V: TRBV29-1
CDR3: CSVADSWSAKETQYF

J: TRBJ2-7
V: TRBV25-1
CDR3: CASSAAGKSYEQYF

J: TRBJ2-1
V: TRBV5-6
CDR3: CASSLISGSTGYNEQFF

J: TRBJ2-5
V: TRBV7-2
CDR3: CASSSLGGQETQYF

J: TRBJ1-5
V: TRBV3-1
CDR3: CASSQDGQYNQPQHF

J: TRBJ2-5
V: TRBV28
CDR3: CASSSRGLETQYF

J: TRBJ2-1
V: TRBV19
CDR3: CASSRGNYNEQFF

J: TRBJ2-5
V: TRBV3-1
CDR3: CASSPSGVPTETQYF